Listed here are 11 T cell receptor beta chains from one sample, sequenced in a study of T cells in Graves' hyperthyroidism and ophthalmopathy. Using RNA transcripts as the source, TCR beta CDR3 regions were amplified. First-round RT-PCR of the TCR CDR3 relied on the HTBI primer set. TCRdb reanalysed the multiplex PCR reads using MiXCR and keeps one entry per CDR3 protein. There are around 300,000 distinct CDR3 sequences in the sample; roughly 13% occur only once, and approximately 7.9% lies in the top ten. Material: blood. The receptors were sampled from a woman aged 40-49 years with Graves' hyperthyroidism.

V and J are TRBV9 and TRBJ2-7, with 13 bases fitting TRBD2. CDR3 length: 14 amino acids. With V trimmed by 2 bases and J by 6 bases, 2 bases remained unmatched. The germline gives CDR1 SGDLS, CDR2 YYNGEE. The CDR3 bases are TGTGCCAGCAGCGTTGGGACTAGCGGGATCGAGCAGTACTTC. Translating gives CASSVGTSGIEQYF. Supplemented by reference TRBV9 and TRBJ2-7, the full variable domain reads DSGVTQTPKHLITATGQRVTLRCSPRSGDLSVYWYQQSLDQGLQFLIQYYNGEERAKGNILERFSAQQFPDLHSELNLSSLELGDSALYFCASSVGTSGIEQYFGPGTRLTVT.

This clonotype was picked up a small number of times. The chain employs TRBV6-1 and TRBJ1-2, with a tentative D call TRBD1 (5 bases). Trimming pared 9 bases from V and 5 bases from J, leaving 10 bases between. Germline V CDR1 and CDR2: MNHNS, SASEGT. The CDR3 is made up of 11 amino acids. DNA of the CDR3: TGTGCCAGTCAGACAGCTTATGGCTACACCTTC. Translating it yields CASQTAYGYTF.

This clonotype was found many times. V gene TRBV2 combines with J gene TRBJ1-2; D unclear. The V gene's germline CDR1 is SNHLY and CDR2 FYNNEI. This CDR3 spans 14 amino acids. V lost 3 bases, J lost 3 bases, and 11 bases lay in between. Here the CDR3 reads CASSDPTKHYGYTF. CDR3 nucleotide sequence: TGTGCCAGCAGTGACCCTACGAAGCACTATGGCTACACCTTC.

This clonotype was found a few times. This chain joins TRBV27 and TRBJ2-7, with TRBD2 identical over 7 bases. Germline-derived CDR1 and CDR2 are MNHEY and SMNVEV (reference sequence). The CDR3 extends over 13 amino acids. V dropped 10 bases and J dropped 2; count of bases not matched to a gene: 8. This CDR3 is CATASGPTYEQYF. In nucleotides, the CDR3 is TGTGCCACCGCTAGCGGACCGACCTACGAGCAGTACTTC.

This clonotype was seen ten or more times. The chain couples TRBV12-3 or TRBV12-4 to TRBJ2-2, with D tentatively TRBD1 or TRBD2 (5 bases each). The CDR3 is made up of 15 amino acids. V was clipped by 10 bases and J by 0 bases, with 15 bases between them. The CDR3 DNA reads TGTGCCACAGCTTCCGGGACGACGAACACCGGGGAGCTGTTTTTT. Its translation: CATASGTTNTGELFF.

This clonotype was picked up many times. This chain joins TRBV29-1 and TRBJ1-1, with 10 bases that match TRBD1. After removal of 6 bases from V and 7 bases from J, the junction contained 5 bases not matched to a gene. Germline V gene lookup returns CDR1 SQVTM and CDR2 ANQGSEA. The CDR3 runs to 12 residues. CDR3 bases: TGCAGCGTCAGGACAGGGGGAAATGAAGCTTTCTTT. Protein product: CSVRTGGNEAFF.

At least ten counts were recorded for this clonotype. The rearrangement joins TRBV12-3 or TRBV12-4 to TRBJ2-3; 16 bases agree with TRBD2. The CDR3 has 18 amino acids. V shed 5 bases and J 4 bases; nucleotides not matched to a gene: 9. Here the CDR3 reads CASSPGTSGRASADTQYF. Here the CDR3 DNA reads TGTGCCAGCAGTCCCGGGACTAGCGGGAGGGCCTCAGCAGATACGCAGTATTTT.

There are a few counts of this clonotype. The chain joins TRBV20-1 to TRBJ1-3; D unresolved. Germline lookup yields CDR1 DFQATT and CDR2 SNEGSKA (reference sequence). The CDR3 contains 15 residues. V dropped 1 base and J dropped 0 bases, with 10 bases sitting between them. The CDR3 region is CSARGRFSSGNTIYF. Here the CDR3 DNA reads TGCAGTGCTAGAGGCAGGTTCAGCTCTGGAAACACCATATATTTT.

This sequence joins TRBV20-1 and TRBJ1-4; 8 nucleotides agree with TRBD1. CDR1 and CDR2 (germline): DFQATT, SNEGSKA (reference sequence). The CDR3 totals 13 residues. Trimming took 1 base from V and 11 from J; bases not matched to a gene: 6. The CDR3 bases are TGCAGTGCTAGAGGACAGGGGTTTGAGAAACTGTTTTTT. Protein sequence: CSARGQGFEKLFF.

With regard to this clonotype: Since a much larger clone is just one base distant, this may be a read error. The chain carries TRBV13 and TRBJ2-1; 8 nucleotides align to TRBD2. V shed 1 base and J 5 bases; nucleotides not matched to a gene: 1. Germline lookup yields CDR1 PRHDT and CDR2 FYEKMQ (reference sequence). The CDR3 loop spans 14 amino acids. CDR3 in amino acids: CASSLELADNEQFF. In DNA form, the CDR3 reads TGTGCCAGCAGCTTAGAACTAGCGGACAATGAGCAGTTCTTC.

This clonotype was seen only a few times. A much more abundant neighbour one base away suggests this may be a read error. The conserved final phenylalanine or tryptophan is absent from the CDR3, which likely points to a read error. The chain has TRBV2 and TRBJ2-7; 9 nucleotides line up with TRBD1. This CDR3 spans 15 amino acids. V lost 3 bases to trimming and J lost 2 bases; unmatched junction nucleotides: 5. Germline lookup yields CDR1 SNHLY and CDR2 FYNNEI. The CDR3 sequence is CASSDGGQGAYEQYL. The CDR3, as DNA: TGTGCCAGCAGTGATGGGGGACAGGGCGCCTACGAGCAGTACCTC.